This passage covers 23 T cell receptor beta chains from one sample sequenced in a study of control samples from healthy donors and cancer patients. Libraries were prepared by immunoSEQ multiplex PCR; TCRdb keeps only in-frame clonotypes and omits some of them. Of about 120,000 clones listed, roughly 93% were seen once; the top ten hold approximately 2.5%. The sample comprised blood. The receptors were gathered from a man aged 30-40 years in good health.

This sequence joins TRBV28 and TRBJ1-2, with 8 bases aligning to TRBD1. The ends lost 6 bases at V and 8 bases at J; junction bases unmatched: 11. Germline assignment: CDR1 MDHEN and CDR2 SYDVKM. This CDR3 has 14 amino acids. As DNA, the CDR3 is TGTGCCAGCAGCCCAGGGGGCGGAGTGGGGGGCTACACCTTC. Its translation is CASSPGGGVGGYTF.

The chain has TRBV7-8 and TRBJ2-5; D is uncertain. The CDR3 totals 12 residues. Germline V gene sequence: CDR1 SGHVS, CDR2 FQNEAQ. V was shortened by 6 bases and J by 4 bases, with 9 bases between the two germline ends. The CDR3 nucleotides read TGTGCCAGCAGTCCCCCGGTAGAGACCCAGTACTTC. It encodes CASSPPVETQYF.

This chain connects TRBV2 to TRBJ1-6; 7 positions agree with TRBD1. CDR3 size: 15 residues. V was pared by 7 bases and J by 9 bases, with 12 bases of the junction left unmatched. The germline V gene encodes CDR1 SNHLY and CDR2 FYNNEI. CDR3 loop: CASTIQGDGGSPLHF. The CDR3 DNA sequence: TGTGCCAGCACCATCCAGGGGGACGGTGGTTCACCCCTCCACTTT.

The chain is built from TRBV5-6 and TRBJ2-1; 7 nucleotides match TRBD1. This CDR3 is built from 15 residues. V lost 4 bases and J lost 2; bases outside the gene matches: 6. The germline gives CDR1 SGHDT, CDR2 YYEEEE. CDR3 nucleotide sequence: TGTGCCAGCAGCCCGGACAGGCGTCCCTACAATGAGCAGTTCTTC. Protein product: CASSPDRRPYNEQFF.

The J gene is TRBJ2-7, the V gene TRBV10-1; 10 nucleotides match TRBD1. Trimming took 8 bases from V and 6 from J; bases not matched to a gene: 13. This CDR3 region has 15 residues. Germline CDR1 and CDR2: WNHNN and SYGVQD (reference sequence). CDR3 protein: CASSDGTGALVEQYF. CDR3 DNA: TGCGCCAGCTCGGACGGGACAGGGGCCCTTGTCGAGCAGTACTTC.

The CDR3 loop reads CASSIPSPELNQPQHF. CDR3 DNA sequence: TGTGCCAGTAGTATCCCTTCTCCAGAACTCAATCAGCCCCAGCATTTT. This chain joins TRBV19 and TRBJ1-5; D unresolved. From germline, CDR1 is LNHDA and CDR2 SQIVND (reference sequence). This CDR3 comprises 16 residues. The germline V and J ends were trimmed by 3 bases and 3 bases, with 15 bases remaining between them. Full variable domain (rest looked up from reference TRBV19 and TRBJ1-5): DGGITQSPKYLFRKEGQNVTLSCEQNLNHDAMYWYRQDPGQGLRLIYYSQIVNDFQKGDIAEGYSVSREKKESFPLTVTSAQKNPTAFYLCASSIPSPELNQPQHFGDGTRLSIL.

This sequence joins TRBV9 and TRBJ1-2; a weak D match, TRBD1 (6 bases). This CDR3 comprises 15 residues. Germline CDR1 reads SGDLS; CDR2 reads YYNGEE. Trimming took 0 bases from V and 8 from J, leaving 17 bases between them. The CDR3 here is CASSVADSDLGGYTF. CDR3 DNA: TGTGCCAGCAGCGTAGCGGACAGTGATTTGGGGGGCTACACCTTC.

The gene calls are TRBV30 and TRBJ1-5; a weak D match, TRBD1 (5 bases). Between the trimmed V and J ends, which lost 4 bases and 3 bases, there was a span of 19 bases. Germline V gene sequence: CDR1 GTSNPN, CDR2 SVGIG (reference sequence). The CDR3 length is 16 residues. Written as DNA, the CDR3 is TGTGCCTGGACCGACATTCAGGGCAGTCCCAATCAGCCCCAGCATTTT. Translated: CAWTDIQGSPNQPQHF.

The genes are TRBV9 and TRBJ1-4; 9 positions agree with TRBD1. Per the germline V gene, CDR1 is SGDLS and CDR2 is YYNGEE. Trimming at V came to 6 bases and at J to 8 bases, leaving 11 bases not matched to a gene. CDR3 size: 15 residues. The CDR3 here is CASNSGGQGKEKLFF. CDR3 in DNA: TGTGCCAGCAATTCGGGAGGACAGGGGAAGGAAAAACTGTTTTTT.

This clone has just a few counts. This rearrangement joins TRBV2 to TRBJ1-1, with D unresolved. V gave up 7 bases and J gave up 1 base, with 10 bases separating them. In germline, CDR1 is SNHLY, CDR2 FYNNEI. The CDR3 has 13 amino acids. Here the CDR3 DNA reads TGTGCCAGCAAAGGACGGAGGAACACTGAAGCTTTCTTT. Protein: CASKGRRNTEAFF.

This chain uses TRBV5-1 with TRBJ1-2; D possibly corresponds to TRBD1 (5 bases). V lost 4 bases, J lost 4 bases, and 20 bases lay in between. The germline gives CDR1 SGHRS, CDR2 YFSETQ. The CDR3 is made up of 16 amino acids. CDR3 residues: CASSRAQQGAGYGYTF. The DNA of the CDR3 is TGCGCCAGCAGCCGGGCCCAACAAGGGGCAGGCTATGGCTACACCTTC.

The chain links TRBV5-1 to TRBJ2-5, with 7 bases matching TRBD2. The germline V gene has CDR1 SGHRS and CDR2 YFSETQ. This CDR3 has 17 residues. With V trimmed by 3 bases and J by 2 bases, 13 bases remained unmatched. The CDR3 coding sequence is TGCGCCAGCAGCTACCCCCCGGGGGGACTCGCTCAAGAGACCCAGTACTTC. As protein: CASSYPPGGLAQETQYF. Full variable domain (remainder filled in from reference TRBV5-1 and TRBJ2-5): KAGVTQTPRYLIKTRGQQVTLSCSPISGHRSVSWYQQTPGQGLQFLFEYFSETQRNKGNFPGRFSGRQFSNSRSEMNVSTLELGDSALYLCASSYPPGGLAQETQYFGPGTRLLVL.

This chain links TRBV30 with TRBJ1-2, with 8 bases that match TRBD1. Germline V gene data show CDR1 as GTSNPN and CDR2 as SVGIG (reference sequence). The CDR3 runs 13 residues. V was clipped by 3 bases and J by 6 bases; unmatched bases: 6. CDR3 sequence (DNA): TGTGCCTGGAGCGTGGACAGGGAGGATGGCTACACCTTC. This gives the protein CAWSVDREDGYTF. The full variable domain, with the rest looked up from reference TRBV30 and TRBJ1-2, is SQTIHQWPATLVQPVGSPLSLECTVEGTSNPNLYWYRQAAGRGLQLLFYSVGIGQISSEVPQNLSASRPQDRQFILSSKKLLLSDSGFYLCAWSVDREDGYTFGSGTRLTVV.

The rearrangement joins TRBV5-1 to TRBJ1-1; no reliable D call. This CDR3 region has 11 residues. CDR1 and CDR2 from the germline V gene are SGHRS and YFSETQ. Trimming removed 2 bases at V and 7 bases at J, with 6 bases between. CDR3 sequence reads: CASSFRDEAFF. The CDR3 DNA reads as TGCGCCAGCAGCTTTAGGGATGAAGCTTTCTTT.

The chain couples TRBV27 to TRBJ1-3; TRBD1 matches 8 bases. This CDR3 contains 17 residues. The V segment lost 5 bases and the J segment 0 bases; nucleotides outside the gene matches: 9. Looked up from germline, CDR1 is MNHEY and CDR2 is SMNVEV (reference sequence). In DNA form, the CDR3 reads TGTGCCAGCAGTCCAGGGACAGGAGAAAACTCTGGAAACACCATATATTTT. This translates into CASSPGTGENSGNTIYF.

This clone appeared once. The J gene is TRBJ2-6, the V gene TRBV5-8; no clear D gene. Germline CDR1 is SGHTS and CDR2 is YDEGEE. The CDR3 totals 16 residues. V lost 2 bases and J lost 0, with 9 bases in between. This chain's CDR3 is CASSFDPYSGANVLTF. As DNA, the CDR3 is TGTGCCAGCAGCTTTGACCCATACTCTGGGGCCAACGTCCTGACTTTC.

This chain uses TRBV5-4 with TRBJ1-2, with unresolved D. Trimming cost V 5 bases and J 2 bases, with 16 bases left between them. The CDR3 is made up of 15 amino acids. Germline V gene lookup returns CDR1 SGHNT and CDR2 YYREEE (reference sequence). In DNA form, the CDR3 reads TGTGCCAGCAGTTCGGATCTGGGTCTCAACTATGGCTACACCTTC. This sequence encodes CASSSDLGLNYGYTF.

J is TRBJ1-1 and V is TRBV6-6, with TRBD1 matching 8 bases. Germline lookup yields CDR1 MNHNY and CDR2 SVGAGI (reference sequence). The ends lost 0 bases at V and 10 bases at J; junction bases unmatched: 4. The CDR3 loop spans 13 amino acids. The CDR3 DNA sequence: TGTGCCAGCAGTTACTCCTTACAGGGGGGAGCTTTCTTT. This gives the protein CASSYSLQGGAFF.

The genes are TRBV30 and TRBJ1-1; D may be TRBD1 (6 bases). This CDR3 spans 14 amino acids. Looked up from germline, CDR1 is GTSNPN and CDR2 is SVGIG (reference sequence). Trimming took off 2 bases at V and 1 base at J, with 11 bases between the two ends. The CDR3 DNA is TGTGCCTGGAGTTCAGAGGGACAGAACACTGAAGCTTTCTTT. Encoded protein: CAWSSEGQNTEAFF.

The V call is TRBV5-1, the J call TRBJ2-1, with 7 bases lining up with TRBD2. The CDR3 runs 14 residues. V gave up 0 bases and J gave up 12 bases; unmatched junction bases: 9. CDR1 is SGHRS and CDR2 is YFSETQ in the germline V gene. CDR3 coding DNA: TGCGCCAGCAGCTTGGAGTCGGGGGGTCTTAGGCAGTTCTTC. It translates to CASSLESGGLRQFF.

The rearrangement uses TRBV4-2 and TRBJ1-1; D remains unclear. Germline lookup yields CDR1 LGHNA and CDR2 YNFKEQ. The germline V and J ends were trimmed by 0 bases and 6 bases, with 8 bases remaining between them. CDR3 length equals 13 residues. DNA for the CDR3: TGTGCCAGCAGCCAAGATCTGAGTGCTGAAGCTTTCTTT. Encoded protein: CASSQDLSAEAFF.

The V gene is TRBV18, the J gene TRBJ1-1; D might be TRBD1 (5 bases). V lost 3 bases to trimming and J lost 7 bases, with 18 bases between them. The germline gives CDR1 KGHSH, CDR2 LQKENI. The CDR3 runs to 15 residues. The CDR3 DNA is TGTGCCAGCTCACCCGGTCAAGGGGAAAAAGTTGAAGCTTTCTTT. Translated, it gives CASSPGQGEKVEAFF.

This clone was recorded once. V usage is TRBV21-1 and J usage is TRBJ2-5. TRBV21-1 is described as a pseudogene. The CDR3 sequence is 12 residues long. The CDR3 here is CASSPLWKTQYF. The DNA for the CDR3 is TGTGCCAGCAGCCCACTGTGGAAGACCCAGTACTTC.